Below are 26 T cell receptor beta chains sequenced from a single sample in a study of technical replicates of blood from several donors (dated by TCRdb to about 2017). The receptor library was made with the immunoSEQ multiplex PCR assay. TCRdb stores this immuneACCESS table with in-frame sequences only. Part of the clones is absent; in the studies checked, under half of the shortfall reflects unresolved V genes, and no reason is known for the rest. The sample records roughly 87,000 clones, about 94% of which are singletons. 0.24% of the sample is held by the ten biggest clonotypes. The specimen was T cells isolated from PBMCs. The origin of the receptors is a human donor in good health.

The CDR3 sequence is CASSQDASQETQYF. CDR3 sequence (DNA): TGTGCCAGCAGCCAAGATGCTAGCCAAGAGACCCAGTACTTC. The chain couples TRBV4-2 to TRBJ2-5; D is ambiguous. From germline, CDR1 is LGHNA and CDR2 YNFKEQ. V lost 0 bases to trimming and J lost 1 base, with 6 bases between them. CDR3 size: 14 residues.

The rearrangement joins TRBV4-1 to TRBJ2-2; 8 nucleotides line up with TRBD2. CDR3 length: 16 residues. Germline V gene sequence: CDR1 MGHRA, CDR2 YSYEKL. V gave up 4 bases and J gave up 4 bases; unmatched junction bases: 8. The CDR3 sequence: CASSRTAGVSTGELFF. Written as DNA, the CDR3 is TGCGCCAGCAGCCGGACAGCGGGAGTGAGCACCGGGGAGCTGTTTTTT.

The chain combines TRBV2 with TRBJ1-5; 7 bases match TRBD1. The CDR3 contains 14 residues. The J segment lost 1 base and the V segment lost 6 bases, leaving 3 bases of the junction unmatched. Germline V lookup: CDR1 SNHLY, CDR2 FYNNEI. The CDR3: CASRGGQSNQPQHF. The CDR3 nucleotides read TGTGCCAGCAGGGGGGGACAGAGCAATCAGCCCCAGCATTTT. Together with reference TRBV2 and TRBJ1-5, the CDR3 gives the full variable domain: EPEVTQTPSHQVTQMGQEVILRCVPISNHLYFYWYRQILGQKVEFLVSFYNNEISEKSEIFDDQFSVERPDGSNFTLKIRSTKLEDSAMYFCASRGGQSNQPQHFGDGTRLSIL.

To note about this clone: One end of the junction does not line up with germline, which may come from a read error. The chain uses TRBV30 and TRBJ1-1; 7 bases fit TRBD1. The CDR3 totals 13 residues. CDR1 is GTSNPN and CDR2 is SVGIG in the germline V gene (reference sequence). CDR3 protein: CAWTSQGLFGVLF. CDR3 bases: TGTGCCTGGACATCACAGGGGCTCTTCGGGGTTCTCTTT.

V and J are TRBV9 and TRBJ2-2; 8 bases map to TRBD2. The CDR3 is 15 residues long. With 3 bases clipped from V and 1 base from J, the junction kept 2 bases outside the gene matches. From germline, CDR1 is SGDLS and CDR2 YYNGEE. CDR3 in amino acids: CASSASGGNTGELFF. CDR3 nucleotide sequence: TGTGCCAGCAGCGCCAGCGGGGGGAACACCGGGGAGCTGTTTTTT.

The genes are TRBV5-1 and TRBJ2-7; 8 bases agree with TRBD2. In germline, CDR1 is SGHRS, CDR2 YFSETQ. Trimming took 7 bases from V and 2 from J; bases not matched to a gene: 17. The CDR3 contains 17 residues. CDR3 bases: TGCGCCAGCGGGCCCGGGACTAGTCCATTTTCCCCCTACGAGCAGTACTTC. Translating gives CASGPGTSPFSPYEQYF.

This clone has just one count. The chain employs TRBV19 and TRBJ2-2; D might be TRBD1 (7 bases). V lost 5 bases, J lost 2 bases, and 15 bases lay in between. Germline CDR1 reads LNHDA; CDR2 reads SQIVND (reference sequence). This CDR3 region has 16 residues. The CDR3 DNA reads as TGTGCCAGTAGTGCCACAGGGGACTTAAACACCGGGGAGCTGTTTTTT. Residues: CASSATGDLNTGELFF.

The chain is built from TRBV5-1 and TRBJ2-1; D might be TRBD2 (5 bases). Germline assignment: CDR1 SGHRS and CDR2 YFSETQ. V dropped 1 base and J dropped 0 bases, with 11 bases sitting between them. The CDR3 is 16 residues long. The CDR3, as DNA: TGCGCCAGCAGCTTGTCAGGAGGTCCCTCCTACAATGAGCAGTTCTTC. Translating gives CASSLSGGPSYNEQFF.

The CDR3: CASSIPGATSNYGYTF. DNA of the CDR3: TGTGCCAGTAGTATCCCAGGGGCTACCTCTAACTATGGCTACACCTTC. The chain combines TRBV19 with TRBJ1-2; D possibly corresponds to TRBD1 (6 bases). Germline values: CDR1 LNHDA, CDR2 SQIVND (reference sequence). The CDR3 has 16 residues. V dropped 3 bases and J dropped 0 bases, with 14 bases sitting between them.

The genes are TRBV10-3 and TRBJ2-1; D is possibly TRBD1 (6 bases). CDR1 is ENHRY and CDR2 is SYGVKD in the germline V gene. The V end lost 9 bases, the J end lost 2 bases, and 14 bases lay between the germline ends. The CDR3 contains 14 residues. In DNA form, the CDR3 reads TGTGCCATAGGGGGAGCAGGACCCTACAATGAGCAGTTCTTC. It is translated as CAIGGAGPYNEQFF.

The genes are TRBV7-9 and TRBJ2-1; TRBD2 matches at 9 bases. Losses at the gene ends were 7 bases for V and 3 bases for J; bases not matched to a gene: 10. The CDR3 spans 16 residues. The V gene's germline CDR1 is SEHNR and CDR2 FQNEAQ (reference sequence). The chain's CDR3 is CASIRGAGGVYNEQFF. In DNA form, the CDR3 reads TGTGCCAGCATCCGGGGGGCGGGAGGGGTCTACAATGAGCAGTTCTTC.

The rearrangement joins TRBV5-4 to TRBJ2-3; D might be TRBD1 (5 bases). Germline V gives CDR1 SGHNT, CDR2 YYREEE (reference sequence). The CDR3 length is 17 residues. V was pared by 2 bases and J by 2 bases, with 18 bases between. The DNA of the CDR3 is TGTGCCAGCAGCTTAAGAAGGGGCATCAGGATCACAGATACGCAGTATTTT. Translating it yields CASSLRRGIRITDTQYF.

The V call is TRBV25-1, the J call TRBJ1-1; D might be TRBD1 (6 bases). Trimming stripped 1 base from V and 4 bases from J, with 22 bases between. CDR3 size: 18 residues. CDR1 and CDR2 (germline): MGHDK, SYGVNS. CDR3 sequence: CASSEWAGADRTGTEAFF. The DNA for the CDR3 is TGTGCCAGCAGTGAATGGGCAGGGGCCGACCGAACTGGCACTGAAGCTTTCTTT.

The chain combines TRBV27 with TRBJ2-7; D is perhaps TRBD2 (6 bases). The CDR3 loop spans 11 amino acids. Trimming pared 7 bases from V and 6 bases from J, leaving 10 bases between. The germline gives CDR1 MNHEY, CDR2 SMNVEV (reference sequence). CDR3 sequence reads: CASTGGGEQYF. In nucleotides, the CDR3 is TGTGCCAGCACCGGGGGAGGCGAGCAGTACTTC.

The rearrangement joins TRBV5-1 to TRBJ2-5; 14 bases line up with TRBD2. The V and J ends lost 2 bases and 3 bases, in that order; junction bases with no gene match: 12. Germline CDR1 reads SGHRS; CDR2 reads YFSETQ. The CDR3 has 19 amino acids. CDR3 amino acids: CASSFSGGLAGDEKETQYF. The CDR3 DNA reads TGCGCCAGCAGCTTTTCAGGGGGACTAGCGGGAGATGAGAAAGAGACCCAGTACTTC.

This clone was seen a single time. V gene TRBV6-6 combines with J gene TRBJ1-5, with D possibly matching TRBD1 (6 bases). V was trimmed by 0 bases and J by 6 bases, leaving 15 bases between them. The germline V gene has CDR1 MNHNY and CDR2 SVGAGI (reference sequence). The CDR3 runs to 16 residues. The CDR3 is CASSYSSDSWGQPQHF. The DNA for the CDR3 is TGTGCCAGCAGTTACTCGTCGGACAGCTGGGGTCAGCCCCAGCATTTT.

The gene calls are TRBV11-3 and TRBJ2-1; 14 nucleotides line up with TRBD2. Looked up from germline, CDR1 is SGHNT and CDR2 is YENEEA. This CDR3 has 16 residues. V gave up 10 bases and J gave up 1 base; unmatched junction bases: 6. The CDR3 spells CATGTSGGPSYNEQFF. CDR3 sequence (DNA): TGTGCCACCGGGACTAGCGGGGGCCCTTCCTACAATGAGCAGTTCTTC.

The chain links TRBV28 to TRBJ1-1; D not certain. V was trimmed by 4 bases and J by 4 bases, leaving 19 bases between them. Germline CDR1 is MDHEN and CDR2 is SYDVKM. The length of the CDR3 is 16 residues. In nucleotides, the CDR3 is TGTGCCAGCAGTTCTCTTTACGGTGGTCCCCGCACTGAAGCTTTCTTT. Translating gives CASSSLYGGPRTEAFF.

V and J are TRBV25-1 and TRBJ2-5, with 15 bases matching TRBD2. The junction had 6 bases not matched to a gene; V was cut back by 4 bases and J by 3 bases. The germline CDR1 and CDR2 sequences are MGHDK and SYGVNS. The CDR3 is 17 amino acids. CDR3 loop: CASSGRTSGRAEETQYF. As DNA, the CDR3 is TGTGCCAGCAGTGGCCGGACTAGCGGGAGGGCCGAAGAGACCCAGTACTTC.

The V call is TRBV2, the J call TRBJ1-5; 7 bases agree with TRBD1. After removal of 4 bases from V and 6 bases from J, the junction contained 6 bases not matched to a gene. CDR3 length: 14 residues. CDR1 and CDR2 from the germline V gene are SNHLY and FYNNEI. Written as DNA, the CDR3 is TGTGCCAGCAGTGGGACAGGAGACCTTCAGCCCCAGCATTTT. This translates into CASSGTGDLQPQHF.

The CDR3 region is CASDREQTYEQYF. CDR3 DNA sequence: TGTGCCAGCGACCGGGAACAAACATACGAGCAGTACTTC. The chain couples TRBV6-1 to TRBJ2-7; D may be TRBD2 (5 bases). The V end was cut by 8 bases, the J end by 4 bases, with 15 bases between. Germline-derived CDR1 and CDR2 are MNHNS and SASEGT. The CDR3 runs 13 residues.

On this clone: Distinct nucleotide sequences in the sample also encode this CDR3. In DNA, the CDR3 is TGTGCCAGTAGTTTAGCGGGGGGTCTGTACAATGAGCAGTTCTTC. This encodes CASSLAGGLYNEQFF. V is TRBV19 and J is TRBJ2-1; TRBD2 agrees at 10 bases. In germline, CDR1 is LNHDA, CDR2 SQIVND (reference sequence). The CDR3 has 15 residues. The junction had 5 bases not matched to a gene; V was cut back by 5 bases and J by 4 bases.

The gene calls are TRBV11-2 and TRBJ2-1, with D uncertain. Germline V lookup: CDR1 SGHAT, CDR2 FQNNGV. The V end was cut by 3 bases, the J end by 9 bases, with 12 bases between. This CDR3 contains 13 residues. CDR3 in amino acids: CASSFVVYGEQFF. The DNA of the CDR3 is TGTGCCAGCAGCTTCGTGGTGTACGGTGAGCAGTTCTTC.

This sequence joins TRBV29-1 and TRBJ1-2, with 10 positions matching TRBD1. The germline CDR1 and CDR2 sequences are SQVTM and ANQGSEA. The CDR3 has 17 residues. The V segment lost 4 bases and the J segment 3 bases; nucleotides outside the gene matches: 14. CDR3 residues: CSVVGSHQTGGDYGYTF. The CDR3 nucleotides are TGCAGCGTTGTGGGATCACACCAGACAGGGGGCGACTATGGCTACACCTTC.

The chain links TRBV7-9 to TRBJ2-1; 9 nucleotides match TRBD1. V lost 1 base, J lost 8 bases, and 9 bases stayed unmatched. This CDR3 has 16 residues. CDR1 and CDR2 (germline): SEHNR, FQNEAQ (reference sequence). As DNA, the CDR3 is TGTGCCAGCAGCTTAGGGCCGGGACAGGGCTCTCATGAGCAGTTCTTC. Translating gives CASSLGPGQGSHEQFF.

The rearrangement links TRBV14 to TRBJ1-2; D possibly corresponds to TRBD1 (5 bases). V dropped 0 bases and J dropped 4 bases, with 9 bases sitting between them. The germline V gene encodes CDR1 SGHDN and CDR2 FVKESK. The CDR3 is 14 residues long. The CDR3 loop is CASSQEGAGYGYTF. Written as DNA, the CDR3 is TGTGCCAGCAGCCAAGAAGGGGCCGGCTATGGCTACACCTTC.